Following are 4 T cell receptor beta chains from one sample sequenced in a study of blood T cell repertoires in COVID-19. Assay used: immunoSEQ multiplex PCR; TCRdb lists only in-frame clones, some missing. The sample lists fewer than 50,000 clones; approximately 91% were seen once. Sequencing was carried out using peripheral blood. The origin of the receptors is a man aged 65 to 85 with active COVID-19.

V is TRBV30 and J is TRBJ1-5, with D maybe TRBD1 (6 bases). Trimming cost V 0 bases and J 7 bases, with 22 bases left between them. Germline CDR1 reads GTSNPN; CDR2 reads SVGIG (reference sequence). This CDR3 spans 17 amino acids. CDR3 residues: CAWSVRSRTGDNQPQHF. As DNA, the CDR3 is TGTGCCTGGAGTGTACGATCTAGGACCGGGGACAACCAGCCCCAGCATTTT.

The V and J genes are TRBV6-2 or TRBV6-3 and TRBJ1-5; TRBD1 aligns across 12 bases. After removal of 8 bases from V and 0 bases from J, the junction contained 8 bases not matched to a gene. Germline V gene sequence: CDR1 MNHEY, CDR2 SVGEGT. The CDR3 runs to 17 residues. Here the CDR3 reads CASCRDRGRDSNQPQHF. Written as DNA, the CDR3 is TGTGCCAGCTGCCGGGACAGGGGGCGTGATAGCAATCAGCCCCAGCATTTT.

This clone was recorded a few times. The V call is TRBV29-1, the J call TRBJ2-1; the match to TRBD2 covers 7 bases. The germline CDR1 and CDR2 sequences are SQVTM and ANQGSEA. The CDR3 is 16 residues long. V gave up 3 bases and J gave up 7 bases; unmatched junction bases: 15. CDR3 in DNA: TGCAGCGTTGAGCGACTAGCTACCACGCCCGGGAATGAGCAGTTCTTC. This encodes CSVERLATTPGNEQFF.

The gene calls are TRBV27 and TRBJ2-7; 10 nucleotides match TRBD2. The junction had 5 bases not matched to a gene; V was cut back by 3 bases and J by 6 bases. Germline V gives CDR1 MNHEY, CDR2 SMNVEV (reference sequence). This CDR3 has 14 amino acids. The CDR3 loop is CASSFWLAGAEQYF. As DNA, the CDR3 is TGTGCCAGCAGTTTTTGGCTAGCGGGAGCCGAGCAGTACTTC.